This record concerns one T cell receptor (beta chain) sequence. The sample originates from a study of blood T cell repertoires in COVID-19. CDR1 is SGHKS and CDR2 is YYEKEE in the germline V gene (reference sequence). The CDR3 extends over 15 amino acids. V gave up 3 bases and J gave up 6 bases; unmatched junction bases: 9. In the source study's methods: Amplification from reference gene primers served as the basis for estimated nucleated cell counts. Only in-frame clones appear in the TCRdb table, and some are missing; sequencing was by immunoSEQ multiplex PCR. V and J calls and clone size are as listed in that table; D and trimming were resolved from the DNA. The sample lists about 68,000 clones, more than 70% seen once, with 4.1% in the top ten.

V and J are TRBV5-5 and TRBJ2-7; 10 nucleotides agree with TRBD1. The sample taken for sequencing was peripheral blood. This clonotype was obtained from a man aged 50 to 59 with acute or convalescent COVID-19. The CDR3 DNA is TGTGCCAGCAGCTCTACCGGGACAGGGGACGGCGAGCAGTACTTC. Translation: CASSSTGTGDGEQYF.